Listed here are 18 T cell receptor beta chains from one sample, sequenced in a study of T cell responses to AZD1222 COVID-19 vaccine. Profiling relied on immunoSEQ multiplex PCR, and the TCRdb table lists in-frame clones only, not all of them. The sample carries tens of thousands of clones, less than 90% recorded once. The source material was peripheral blood, sampled on day 0 of AZD1222 vaccination. These receptors came from an adult in good health.

The chain carries TRBV1 and TRBJ2-7. TRBV1 is noted as a pseudogene. The CDR3 contains 14 residues. For the CDR3, the DNA is TGCACCAGCAGCCACGCCCTAGTGGGGGTAGAGCAGTACTTC. Residues: CTSSHALVGVEQYF.

The chain uses TRBV28 and TRBJ1-4, with D perhaps matching TRBD1 (5 bases). Per the germline V gene, CDR1 is MDHEN and CDR2 is SYDVKM. Trimming cost V 5 bases and J 6 bases, with 13 bases left between them. The CDR3 contains 14 residues. CDR3 sequence: CASSPDSSDEKLFF. The CDR3 bases are TGTGCCAGCAGTCCCGACAGCTCGGATGAAAAACTGTTTTTT.

The chain recombines TRBV2 with TRBJ2-7, with TRBD1 matching over 7 bases. The CDR3 loop spans 13 amino acids. Germline loops: CDR1 SNHLY, CDR2 FYNNEI. V lost 7 bases to trimming and J lost 11 bases; unmatched junction nucleotides: 14. This CDR3 reads CASTRLTGVVKYF. The CDR3 DNA sequence: TGTGCCAGCACTCGCCTCACAGGGGTGGTCAAGTACTTC.

The rearrangement joins TRBV7-3 to TRBJ1-1; D unresolved. Trimming took 6 bases from V and 1 from J, leaving 12 bases between them. The CDR3 length is 14 residues. The V gene's germline CDR1 is SGHTA and CDR2 FQGTGA. The DNA of the CDR3 is TGTGCCAGCAGGTACAGTGCGTCGAACACTGAAGCTTTCTTT. It is translated as CASRYSASNTEAFF.

The chain is built from TRBV21-1 and TRBJ2-1; the D call of TRBD1 is as the table states it, not checked on the DNA. TRBV21-1 is marked as a pseudogene. The CDR3 has 16 residues. The CDR3: CASRSPDNSDDNEQFF. The CDR3 bases are TGTGCCAGCCGCTCCCCCGACAACTCAGACGACAATGAGCAGTTCTTC.

The rearrangement joins TRBV11-3 to TRBJ2-1; a weak D match, TRBD1 (6 bases). The CDR3 runs to 16 residues. Trimming removed 6 bases at V and 1 base at J, with 16 bases between. Germline loops: CDR1 SGHNT, CDR2 YENEEA. The chain's CDR3 is CASSSTGHRSYNEQFF. DNA of the CDR3: TGTGCCAGCAGTTCTACGGGACATCGTTCCTACAATGAGCAGTTCTTC.

The chain recombines TRBV30 with TRBJ1-1; D may be TRBD1 (6 bases). The CDR3 is made up of 14 amino acids. V shed 0 bases and J shed 8 bases, with 16 bases lying between them. CDR1 is GTSNPN, CDR2 SVGIG, per germline (reference sequence). CDR3 in DNA: TGTGCCTGGAGTGTGGGGGGCAGGGGAACCGAAGCTTTCTTT. Protein product: CAWSVGGRGTEAFF. Drawing the rest from reference TRBV30 and TRBJ1-1, the complete variable domain is SQTIHQWPATLVQPVGSPLSLECTVEGTSNPNLYWYRQAAGRGLQLLFYSVGIGQISSEVPQNLSASRPQDRQFILSSKKLLLSDSGFYLCAWSVGGRGTEAFFGQGTRLTVV.

J is TRBJ2-1 and V is TRBV4-1; TRBD2 matches 9 bases. CDR1 and CDR2 (germline): MGHRA, YSYEKL. V trimming: 2 bases; J trimming: 6 bases; junction bases outside the gene matches: 11. The CDR3 is made up of 17 amino acids. CDR3 in DNA: TGCGCCAGCAGCCAAATCGGTTTGATAGCGGGAGCCAATGAGCAGTTCTTC. Translated, it gives CASSQIGLIAGANEQFF.

This chain joins TRBV3-1 (or the pseudogene TRBV3-2) and TRBJ2-7; 10 bases align to TRBD1. CDR1 is LGHDT and CDR2 is YNNKEL in the germline V gene (reference sequence). Trimming removed 3 bases from V and 7 bases from J; junction bases left unmatched: 12. The CDR3 is made up of 16 amino acids. The CDR3 sequence: CASSQGTGTGAREQYF. CDR3 DNA sequence: TGTGCCAGCAGCCAGGGGACCGGGACAGGGGCTCGGGAGCAGTACTTC.

The V gene is TRBV27, the J gene TRBJ1-2; D remains ambiguous. Germline loops: CDR1 MNHEY, CDR2 SMNVEV (reference sequence). The CDR3 is made up of 13 amino acids. V was cut by 5 bases and J by 3 bases, with 10 bases left in between. The CDR3 sequence is CASSLTLHYGYTF. DNA of the CDR3: TGTGCCAGCAGTCTTACTCTACACTATGGCTACACCTTC.

CDR3 region: CASRYGQFYGYTF. The CDR3 nucleotides are TGTGCCAGCAGATACGGACAGTTCTATGGCTACACCTTC. This chain uses TRBV28 with TRBJ1-2; D is perhaps TRBD1 (6 bases). The CDR3 has 13 amino acids. From germline, CDR1 is MDHEN and CDR2 SYDVKM. Trimming cost V 6 bases and J 4 bases, with 12 bases left between them.

This clone was counted a single time. V is TRBV7-9 and J is TRBJ1-2; D gene uncertain. The CDR3 spans 13 residues. Germline assignment: CDR1 SEHNR and CDR2 FQNEAQ (reference sequence). The V and J ends lost 4 bases and 6 bases respectively, with 12 bases between them. CDR3 in DNA: TGTGCCAGCAGCTCCACGGACGACGATGGCTACACCTTC. Translation: CASSSTDDDGYTF. The complete variable domain, with remaining parts taken from reference TRBV7-9 and TRBJ1-2, reads DTGVSQNPRHKITKRGQNVTFRCDPISEHNRLYWYRQTLGQGPEFLTYFQNEAQLEKSRLLSDRFSAERPKGSFSTLEIQRTEQGDSAMYLCASSSTDDDGYTFGSGTRLTVV.

The rearrangement joins TRBV7-8 to TRBJ2-1; a possible D gene is TRBD1 (6 bases). Germline V gene sequence: CDR1 SGHVS, CDR2 FQNEAQ. This CDR3 has 18 residues. V was shortened by 0 bases and J by 0 bases, with 15 bases between the two germline ends. CDR3 bases: TGTGCCAGCAGCTTAGCGTTTGGACAGCAAGTCTCCTACAATGAGCAGTTCTTC. Translating gives CASSLAFGQQVSYNEQFF.

The chain uses TRBV4-1 and TRBJ2-1; a weak D match, TRBD1 (5 bases). V lost 0 bases, J lost 15 bases, and 27 bases lay in between. The CDR3 covers 17 residues. CDR1 is MGHRA and CDR2 is YSYEKL in the germline V gene. The CDR3 coding sequence is TGCGCCAGCAGCCAAGACGCCTTCGGTGGGGCCCATGTGGAAGGGTTCTTC. Encoded protein: CASSQDAFGGAHVEGFF.

This clone occurred a few times. The chain combines TRBV4-1 with TRBJ1-5; tentatively, D is TRBD1 (5 bases). From germline, CDR1 is MGHRA and CDR2 YSYEKL. The CDR3 is made up of 13 amino acids. V was cut by 5 bases and J by 4 bases, with 9 bases left in between. The CDR3 nucleotides read TGCGCCAGCAGCTGGGACGGGAATCAGCCCCAGCATTTT. Protein: CASSWDGNQPQHF.

The CDR3 spells CASSPDSYEQYF. The CDR3 region has the DNA TGTGCCAGCAGTCCGGACAGCTACGAGCAGTACTTC. The rearrangement uses TRBV12-3 or TRBV12-4 and TRBJ2-7; perhaps TRBD1 as D (6 bases). This CDR3 comprises 12 residues. V was shortened by 5 bases and J by 3 bases, with 8 bases between the two germline ends.

The chain employs TRBV3-1 (or the pseudogene TRBV3-2) and TRBJ2-1, with 14 bases identical to TRBD2. Trimming removed 5 bases from V and 7 bases from J; junction bases left unmatched: 7. The CDR3 covers 16 residues. Germline assignment: CDR1 LGHDT and CDR2 YNNKEL (reference sequence). The CDR3 spells CASSSGLAGEGNEQFF. The CDR3 DNA reads as TGTGCCAGCAGCTCGGGACTAGCGGGAGAGGGGAATGAGCAGTTCTTC.

This clone was seen more than once but under ten times. The J gene is TRBJ1-2, the V gene TRBV19, with D tentatively TRBD1 (5 bases). The V and J ends lost 5 bases and 2 bases respectively, with 9 bases between them. CDR3 length equals 13 residues. Germline CDR1 and CDR2: LNHDA and SQIVND (reference sequence). The CDR3 DNA reads TGTGCCAGTAGTTTAGGGGCCAACTATGGCTACACCTTC. This sequence encodes CASSLGANYGYTF.